This TCR beta chain was captured in a study of control samples from healthy donors and cancer patients. Profiling relied on immunoSEQ multiplex PCR, and the TCRdb table lists in-frame clones only, not all of them. The top ten clones hold 5.5% to 7% of a sample with more than 60,000 clones, 85% to 90% of them seen once. This CDR3 comprises 14 residues. V was pared by 1 base and J by 2 bases, with 9 bases between. Germline V gene data show CDR1 as MNHEY and CDR2 as SMNVEV (reference sequence). Sequenced material: PBMCs. The receptor comes from a man aged 60 to 69 with colorectal cancer. This chain links TRBV27 with TRBJ2-7, with D possibly called TRBD1 or TRBD2 (5 bases each). In DNA form, the CDR3 reads TGTGCCAGCAGTTTATTCCGGGGCGCCTACGAGCAGTACTTC. This translates into CASSLFRGAYEQYF.